These 3 T cell receptor beta chains share one sample of origin, sequenced in a study of tumor and adjacent non-tumor tissue in lung cancer. RNA was extracted from bulk tissue without any cell sorting. The library came from three nested PCR rounds adapted from ARM-PCR protocols. TCRdb re-called the multiplex PCR reads through MiXCR, storing one row per CDR3 protein. The sample yields more than 95,000 distinct CDR3 sequences, around three fifths seen once. The material sequenced was lung tumor tissue. Receptor source: a young man with non-small cell lung cancer.

The chain recombines TRBV11-3 with TRBJ2-6; D is uncertain. Germline lookup yields CDR1 SGHNT and CDR2 YENEEA. Trimming stripped 5 bases from V and 0 bases from J, with 8 bases between. The CDR3 loop spans 15 amino acids. This chain's CDR3 is CASSRSHSGANVLTF. In DNA form, the CDR3 reads TGTGCCAGCAGCCGCAGCCACTCTGGGGCCAACGTCCTGACTTTC. Together with reference TRBV11-3 and TRBJ2-6, the CDR3 gives the full variable domain: EAGVVQSPRYKIIEKKQPVAFWCNPISGHNTLYWYLQNLGQGPELLIRYENEEAVDDSQLPKDRFSAERLKGVDSTLKIQPAELGDSAVYLCASSRSHSGANVLTFGAGSRLTVL.

In regard to this clonotype: The junction departs from the called germline gene at one end, perhaps through a read error. The chain has TRBV20-1 and TRBJ2-1; 8 bases map to TRBD2. The germline V gene has CDR1 DFQATT and CDR2 SNEGSKA (reference sequence). The CDR3 sequence is 15 residues long. The CDR3 spells CSATPGTSPYYEQFF. Written as DNA, the CDR3 is TGCAGTGCTACCCCCGGGACTAGTCCCTACTATGAGCAGTTCTTC.

The V call is TRBV20-1, the J call TRBJ1-6; D not resolved. V lost 2 bases and J 4 bases, leaving 12 bases between the germline ends. The CDR3 length is 15 residues. Germline CDR1 is DFQATT and CDR2 is SNEGSKA (reference sequence). The CDR3 reads CSARRSRNYNSPLHF. The CDR3 bases are TGCAGTGCTAGACGCTCACGGAATTATAATTCACCCCTCCACTTT.